The present entry profiles one TCR beta chain with its context. Its antigen remains unknown. This CDR3 is also generated by other DNA sequences in the sample. Germline loops: CDR1 GTSNPN, CDR2 SVGIG (reference sequence). The CDR3 is made up of 14 amino acids. V gave up 3 bases and J gave up 5 bases, with 14 bases separating them. This record comes from a study of cytomegalovirus exposure and HLA in healthy donors. Study results and caveats: A later look showed TCR association rates differing by HLA locus, highest for DRB1 and lowest for HLA-C. Looking again later, the authors saw that most CMV-associated TCR beta chains seemed HLA-restricted. Associated with cytomegalovirus, according to the listing, were fewer than 200 TCR beta chains.

Researchers ran the PCR with 60 Vbeta and 13 Jbeta primers. This table comes from immunoSEQ multiplex PCR, and its TCRdb copy is limited to in-frame clones, with some not included. The sample lists more than 150,000 clones, approximately 88% seen once, with approximately 0.26% in the top ten. The chain combines TRBV30 with TRBJ2-1; tentatively, D is TRBD2 (5 bases). Sequencing used PBMCs. The TCR originated in a boy under 18 in good health and CMV-seronegative. The CDR3 loop reads CAWSKGERDNEQFF. CDR3 in DNA: TGTGCCTGGAGCAAGGGAGAGAGGGACAATGAGCAGTTCTTC.